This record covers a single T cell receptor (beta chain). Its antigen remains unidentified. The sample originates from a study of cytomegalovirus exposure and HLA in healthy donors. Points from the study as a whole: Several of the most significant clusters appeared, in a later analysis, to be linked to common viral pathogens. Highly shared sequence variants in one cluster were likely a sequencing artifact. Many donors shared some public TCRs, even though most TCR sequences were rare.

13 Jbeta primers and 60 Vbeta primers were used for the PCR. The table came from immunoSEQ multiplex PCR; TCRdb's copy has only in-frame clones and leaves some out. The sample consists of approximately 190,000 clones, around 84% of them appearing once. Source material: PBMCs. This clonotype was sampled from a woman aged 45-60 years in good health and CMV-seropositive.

The CDR3 loop reads CASRTGGAGEKLFF. Here the CDR3 DNA reads TGTGCCAGCAGGACAGGGGGCGCGGGTGAAAAACTGTTTTTT. The gene calls are TRBV6-1 and TRBJ1-4; TRBD1 aligns across 10 bases. There are 14 residues in the CDR3. Germline CDR1 is MNHNS and CDR2 is SASEGT. Unmatched junction bases numbered 5, after V lost 6 bases and J lost 7 bases.